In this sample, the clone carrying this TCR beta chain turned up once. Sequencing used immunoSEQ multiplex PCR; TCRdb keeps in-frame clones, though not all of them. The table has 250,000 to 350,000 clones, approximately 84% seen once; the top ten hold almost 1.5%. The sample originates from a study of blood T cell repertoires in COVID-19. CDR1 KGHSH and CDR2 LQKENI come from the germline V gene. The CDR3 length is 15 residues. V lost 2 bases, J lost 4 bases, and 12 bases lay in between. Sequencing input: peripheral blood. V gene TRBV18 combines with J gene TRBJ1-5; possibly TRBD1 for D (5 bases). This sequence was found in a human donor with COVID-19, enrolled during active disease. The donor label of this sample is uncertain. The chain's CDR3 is CASSPREAGNQPQHF. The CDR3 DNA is TGTGCCAGCTCACCAAGGGAAGCAGGGAATCAGCCCCAGCATTTT.